Listed below are T cell receptor beta chains from one sample, sequenced in a study of blood T cell repertoires in COVID-19. Repertoires were generated with immunoSEQ multiplex PCR, while TCRdb's copy carries only in-frame clones and drops some. This repertoire shows 250,000 to 300,000 clones, under 95% found once; its top ten account for under 3%. Sequences were obtained from PBMCs or T cells enriched from blood (not recorded which). These receptors originate from a woman aged 40 to 50 with acute COVID-19. Both conserved end residues are part of each CDR3. The D gene is left open where the match is weak. Size tells how often a clone was seen (once, few, many) or the class of an expanded clone, and some rows leave it out.

cdr3_nt	cdr3_aa	v_call	j_call	d_call	clone_size
TGTGCCACTACTGACAGGTCGGGAGGTCAGCCCCAGCATTTT	CATTDRSGGQPQHF	TRBV19	TRBJ1-5	NA	NA
TGTGCCAGCAGCCCTATCTTGTCACAGGGATGGTCCTCTGGAAACACCATATATTTT	CASSPILSQGWSSGNTIYF	TRBV7-2	TRBJ1-3	NA	NA
TGTGCCAGCAGCCACCCCACGGACAGAGGGAACTATGGCTACACCTTC	CASSHPTDRGNYGYTF	TRBV14	TRBJ1-2	NA	NA
TGCGCCAGCAGCCAGTCTTTTTACAGGGGGAGGGAGACCCAGTACTTC	CASSQSFYRGRETQYF	TRBV4-1	TRBJ2-5	TRBD1	NA
TGTGCCAGCAGTGCGTGGGGGGGGCGTCGCGAGCAGTACTTC	CASSAWGGRREQYF	TRBV2	TRBJ2-7	NA	NA
TGTGCCAGCAGCCGGGGACAGAGCAATCAGCCCCAGCATTTT	CASSRGQSNQPQHF	TRBV7-9	TRBJ1-5	TRBD1	NA
TGTGCCAGTAGTATACCTCAGGGGTCCCAGCCCCAGCATTTT	CASSIPQGSQPQHF	TRBV19	TRBJ1-5	NA	NA
TGCGCCAGCAGCTTGGGAGACAGGGGTGGCTACACCTTC	CASSLGDRGGYTF	TRBV5-1	TRBJ1-2	TRBD1	NA
TGTGCCAGCAGCTCGGGACTAGCGGGGGCCGAGGCCCAGTACTTC	CASSSGLAGAEAQYF	TRBV5-8	TRBJ2-5	TRBD2	few
TGTGCCAGCAGCCGGGACAGAGATTCACCCCTCCACTTT	CASSRDRDSPLHF	TRBV6-5	TRBJ1-6	TRBD1	few
TGTGCCAGCTCACACCGGGGAGGGACCGGGGCCAACGTCCTGACTTTC	CASSHRGGTGANVLTF	TRBV18	TRBJ2-6	TRBD2	NA
TGTGCCAGCAGCGTAGGCGGGGGCTATGGCTACACCTTC	CASSVGGGYGYTF	TRBV9	TRBJ1-2	NA	NA
TGTGCCAGCAGCGCGGGACTCTATATCAATGAGCAGTTCTTC	CASSAGLYINEQFF	TRBV3-1/TRBV3-2	TRBJ2-1	NA	NA
TGTGCCAGCAGCCAAGATGAGGATGGCAATCAGCCCCAGCATTTT	CASSQDEDGNQPQHF	TRBV4-2	TRBJ1-5	NA	few
TGTGCCAGCAGCGACAGGGGATTCCAAGAGACCCAGTACTTC	CASSDRGFQETQYF	TRBV11-3	TRBJ2-5	TRBD1	once
TGCGCCAGCAGCCGTGGGGACAGAAGCACAGATACGCAGTATTTT	CASSRGDRSTDTQYF	TRBV4-1	TRBJ2-3	TRBD1	once
TGTGCCAGCAGTGAAAGGACTAGCGGGGGGGCCGTAACCAAAAACATTCAGTACTTC	CASSERTSGGAVTKNIQYF	TRBV6-1	TRBJ2-4	TRBD2	NA
TGCGCCAGCAGCCCCTCAAGCGGGAGCTACGAGCAGTACTTC	CASSPSSGSYEQYF	TRBV10-1	TRBJ2-7	TRBD2	NA
TGTGCCAGCAGTATAGCGGGAGTGATAGATACGCAGTATTTT	CASSIAGVIDTQYF	TRBV7-9	TRBJ2-3	TRBD2	NA
TGTGCCAGCAGTTATCGCCCAACTAGCTACGAGCAGTACTTC	CASSYRPTSYEQYF	TRBV6-2/TRBV6-3	TRBJ2-7	NA	few
TGTGCCAGCAGCGTAGGGTTAGCGGGGGGGTCGTTCTTC	CASSVGLAGGSFF	TRBV9	TRBJ2-1	TRBD2	NA
TGCAGCGTTGAAGGTCTAGCGGGGAACACAGATACGCAGTATTTT	CSVEGLAGNTDTQYF	TRBV29-1	TRBJ2-3	TRBD2	NA
TGTGCCAGCAGTGAAGAGGGGCTCGGCTACACCTTC	CASSEEGLGYTF	TRBV2	TRBJ1-2	NA	NA
TGTGCCAGCAGCTTACCCACAGGGGAGCAGTTCTTC	CASSLPTGEQFF	TRBV5-6	TRBJ2-1	NA	NA
TGTGCCAGCTTCGGACAGGGGGCAACTGGGGCCAACGTCCTGACTTTC	CASFGQGATGANVLTF	TRBV28	TRBJ2-6	TRBD1	NA
TGTGCCAGCAGCTTAGCACCGGGAGAGAACACCGGGGAGCTGTTTTTT	CASSLAPGENTGELFF	TRBV7-9	TRBJ2-2	NA	NA
TGTGCCAGCAGCTCAGCGCGGGCTAGCTTGGTCGAGCAGTACTTC	CASSSARASLVEQYF	TRBV7-2	TRBJ2-7	NA	NA
TGTGCCAGCAGCCCCTCAGACGGGACTAGCGGGAGTTGTACCTACGAGCAGTACTTC	CASSPSDGTSGSCTYEQYF	TRBV7-9	TRBJ2-7	TRBD2	NA
TGCGCCAGCAGCTTGGTTGGACAGGGGTATTGGGGCCTAGCGGAATACGAGCAGTACTTC	CASSLVGQGYWGLAEYEQYF	TRBV5-1	TRBJ2-7	TRBD1	NA
TGCAGCGTTGTTGGACAGGGGGGGGTCTACGAGCAGTACTTC	CSVVGQGGVYEQYF	TRBV29-1	TRBJ2-7	TRBD1	NA
TGTGCCAGCAAGCCGGGACAGGGATTTAACACTGAAGCTTTCTTT	CASKPGQGFNTEAFF	TRBV7-9	TRBJ1-1	TRBD1	NA
TGTGCCAGCAGCCCCTTAAGACAGGTTTCTTATGGCTACACCTTC	CASSPLRQVSYGYTF	TRBV7-8	TRBJ1-2	NA	once
TGTGCCAGCAGCAAACAGCTGGGACAGGTGGGGTTTAACACCTTC	CASSKQLGQVGFNTF	TRBV21-1	TRBJ1-2	NA	NA
TGTGCCAGCAGCCGGAGGTCTAGCGGGAGGTCTGAGACCCAGTACTTC	CASSRRSSGRSETQYF	TRBV3-1/TRBV3-2	TRBJ2-5	TRBD2	NA
TGTGCCATCAGTGCCCAGAGGAATGAAAAACTGTTTTTT	CAISAQRNEKLFF	TRBV10-3	TRBJ1-4	NA	NA
TGTGCCAGCTCACCGATCGGGACTAGCGGCTACGAGCAGTACTTC	CASSPIGTSGYEQYF	TRBV18	TRBJ2-7	TRBD2	NA
TGTGCCAGCAGCGCCCCTCAGGGTGGCTACACCTTC	CASSAPQGGYTF	TRBV28	TRBJ1-2	NA	once